A single TCR beta chain is shown here with its context. Trimming cost V 1 base and J 3 bases; bases outside gene matches: 14. Germline CDR1 and CDR2: LNHNV and YYDKDF (reference sequence). The CDR3 runs to 18 residues. This sample is part of a study of blood T cell repertoires in COVID-19. Across the whole study: Specimens from acute and convalescent COVID-19 originated in the United States, Italy and Spain.

The table came from immunoSEQ multiplex PCR; TCRdb's copy has only in-frame clones and leaves some out. The table records roughly 250,000 clones, about 93% of them present only once. The sequencing sample was made of PBMCs or T cells enriched from blood (not recorded which). The TCR originated in a woman aged 18-35 years who had recovered from COVID-19. The J gene is TRBJ1-1, the V gene TRBV15; 7 nucleotides agree with TRBD1. As DNA, the CDR3 is TGTGCCACCAGCAGAGTGGGACAGCCGCCCTTTCTGGACACTGAAGCTTTCTTT. It specifies CATSRVGQPPFLDTEAFF.